One and the same sample provided the 6 T cell receptor beta chains below, sequenced in a study of cytotoxic CD8 clonotypes in ibrutinib-treated CLL (TCRdb year 2021). In light of the paper, this sample's time point label describes: progressive disease on ibrutinib. The library came from the immunoSEQ multiplex PCR assay. Held by TCRdb, this immuneACCESS table contains in-frame sequences only and omits some clones. Under half of the omission traces to an unresolved V gene where checked; the cause of the rest is unknown. The sample table lists approximately 67,000 clones, more than 70% of them with a count of one. In total, the top ten clones hold more than 7.5% of the sample. The input for sequencing was PBMCs, taken at disease progression, from a patient treated with ibrutinib. Source of these receptors: a human donor with chronic lymphocytic leukemia.

This clone was observed a handful of times. This sequence joins TRBV10-1 and TRBJ1-5; D might be TRBD1 (5 bases). This CDR3 is 15 amino acids long. Germline assignment: CDR1 WNHNN and CDR2 SYGVQD (reference sequence). V lost 8 bases, J lost 5 bases, and 19 bases lay in between. The CDR3 sequence: CASGYAGWRYQPQHF. Written as DNA, the CDR3 is TGCGCCAGCGGGTACGCAGGGTGGAGGTATCAGCCCCAGCATTTT.

Details on this clone: The junction does not match germline at one end; this may be a read error. The chain employs TRBV7-6 and TRBJ1-2; 10 nucleotides agree with TRBD1. The CDR3 runs to 14 residues. Germline loops: CDR1 SGHVS, CDR2 FNYEAQ. CDR3 coding DNA: TGTGCCAGCAGCTCCGAGCCGGGACAGGGGCGTTCGACGTGG. It codes for CASSSEPGQGRSTW.

The CDR3 sequence: CASSSGQTGDTQYF. The DNA of the CDR3 is TGCGCCAGCAGCTCGGGACAGACGGGAGATACGCAGTATTTT. This chain links TRBV10-1 with TRBJ2-3; TRBD1 matches at 7 bases. The CDR3 has 14 amino acids. V dropped 6 bases and J dropped 5; count of bases not matched to a gene: 8. The V gene's germline CDR1 is WNHNN and CDR2 SYGVQD (reference sequence).

This chain connects TRBV6-5 to TRBJ1-4; weak D call: TRBD1 (5 bases). Germline values: CDR1 MNHEY, CDR2 SVGAGI. The CDR3 contains 15 residues. V was cut by 0 bases and J by 8 bases, with 13 bases left in between. CDR3 DNA sequence: TGTGCCAGCAGTTACTCCAGGGTTCGTGGAGAAAAACTGTTTTTT. It encodes CASSYSRVRGEKLFF.

The chain is built from TRBV5-1 and TRBJ2-1, with 9 bases identical to TRBD2. Germline V gives CDR1 SGHRS, CDR2 YFSETQ. V lost 4 bases and J lost 1; bases outside the gene matches: 0. The CDR3 sequence is 14 residues long. This CDR3 reads CASSSGGSYNEQFF. The CDR3, as DNA: TGCGCCAGCAGCAGCGGGGGGTCCTACAATGAGCAGTTCTTC.

This chain uses TRBV10-1 with TRBJ2-2, with 8 bases fitting TRBD1. J gave up 1 base and V 3 bases, and 4 bases lay outside the gene matches. The germline CDR1 and CDR2 sequences are WNHNN and SYGVQD (reference sequence). The CDR3 loop spans 16 amino acids. CDR3 in DNA: TGCGCCAGCAGTGACGCCGGGACAGGGAACACCGGGGAGCTGTTTTTT. Translating gives CASSDAGTGNTGELFF.